This T cell receptor beta chain emerged from a study of HIV-infected patients and healthy controls (dated by TCRdb to the mid-2010s). The protocol used for the library was 5' RACE. Sequencing was performed on an Illumina MiSeq. In-frame beta chains were kept once TCRdb had trimmed the public reads at Q25 with fastp and called clones with MiXCR. Each CDR3 protein appears once, grouped with its most common genes and DNA. For this sample the table gives about 67,000 distinct CDR3 sequences, of which approximately 16% were detected only once. Jointly, the top ten make up under 6% of the sample. From the germline V gene, CDR1 is MDHEN and CDR2 is SYDVKM. The CDR3, cysteine through phenylalanine, is 13 amino acids long. Solely the CDR3 DNA is kept, with 39 bases framed from the first base. Trimming removed 4 bases from V and 13 bases from J, leaving 17 bases between the germline ends. This clonotype was found many times. There is no known antigen for this receptor. No much larger clone exists at a distance of one base, and base qualities are not known.

The sample taken for sequencing was CD4+ T cells from blood. The TCR comes from a human donor in good health. The sequence links TRBV28 to TRBJ2-1, with no confidently assigned D gene. The CDR3 loop reads CASSSLRSESQFF. The bases read TGTGCCAGCAGTTCATTACGGTCAGAGAGCCAGTTCTTC. This CDR3, with the reference TRBV28 and TRBJ2-1 proteins standing in past its ends, gives the full variable domain DVKVTQSSRYLVKRTGEKVFLECVQDMDHENMFWYRQDPGLGLRLIYFSYDVKMKEKGDIPEGYSVSREKKERFSLILESASTNQTSMYLCASSSLRSESQFFGPGTRLTVL.